Detailed here is one T cell receptor beta chain. As yet, its antigen is unknown. The data were obtained in a study of cytomegalovirus exposure and HLA in healthy donors. Whole-study results and caveats: Within an earlier analysis, most TCR beta V segments proved productive either about 87% or about 30% of the time.

The CDR3 loop spans 14 amino acids. In the PCR, 60 Vbeta and 13 Jbeta primers were used. Sequenced by immunoSEQ multiplex PCR; TCRdb stores in-frame clones only, minus some. The sample shows about 170,000 clones, roughly 79% of them seen only once. Donors counted as nominally healthy when sampled, yet unrecorded immune exposures were likely. The specimen was PBMCs. V and J are TRBV12-2 and TRBJ2-7; TRBD1, as called in the table, went unchecked against the DNA. TRBV12-2 is described as a pseudogene. This TCR was recovered from a woman aged 18-30 years in good health and CMV-seropositive. The CDR3 spells CASRHGQGSDEQYF. The CDR3 bases are TGTGCAAGTCGCCACGGACAGGGTAGCGACGAGCAGTACTTC.